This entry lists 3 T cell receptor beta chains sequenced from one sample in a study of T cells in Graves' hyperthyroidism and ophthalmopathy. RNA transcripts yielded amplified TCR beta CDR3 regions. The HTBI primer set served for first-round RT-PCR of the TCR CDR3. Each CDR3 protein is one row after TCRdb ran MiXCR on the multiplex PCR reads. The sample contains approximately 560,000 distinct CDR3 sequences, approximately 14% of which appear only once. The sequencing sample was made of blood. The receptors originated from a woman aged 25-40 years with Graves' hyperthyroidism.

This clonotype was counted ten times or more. The CDR3 nucleotides read TGTGCTAGTGCCCAAGGGACTAGCGGGACGTACGAGCAGTACTTC. It specifies CASAQGTSGTYEQYF. The rearrangement links TRBV12-5 to TRBJ2-7; 13 bases line up with TRBD2. Trimming at V came to 7 bases and at J to 4 bases, leaving 7 bases not matched to a gene. The CDR3 spans 15 residues. Germline V lookup: CDR1 LGHNT, CDR2 FRNRAP.

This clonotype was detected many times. As DNA, the CDR3 is TGTGCCAGCTCACCAGGGGGCCACGAGCAGTACTTC. Residues: CASSPGGHEQYF. The J gene is TRBJ2-7, the V gene TRBV18; possible D gene TRBD1, 6 bases. Trimming stripped 2 bases from V and 5 bases from J, with 7 bases between. The CDR3 has 12 amino acids. CDR1 and CDR2 (germline): KGHSH, LQKENI.

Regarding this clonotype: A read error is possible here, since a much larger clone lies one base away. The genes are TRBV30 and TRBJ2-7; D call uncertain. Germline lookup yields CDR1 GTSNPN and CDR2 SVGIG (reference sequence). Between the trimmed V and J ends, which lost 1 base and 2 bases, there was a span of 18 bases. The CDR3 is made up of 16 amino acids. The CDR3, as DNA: TGTGCCTGGAGTGCCTCAGACCCGCGAGCCGCCTACGAGCAGTACTTC. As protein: CAWSASDPRAAYEQYF. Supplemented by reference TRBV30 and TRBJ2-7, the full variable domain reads SQTIHQWPATLVQPVGSPLSLECTVEGTSNPNLYWYRQAAGRGLQLLFYSVGIGQISSEVPQNLSASRPQDRQFILSSKKLLLSDSGFYLCAWSASDPRAAYEQYFGPGTRLTVT.